Described below is a single TCR beta chain sequence and its context. Authors' data handling: Amplification from reference gene primers served as the basis for estimated nucleated cell counts. Generated by immunoSEQ multiplex PCR, the TCRdb table keeps only in-frame clones and is missing some. Clone size and V and J calls were adopted from that table, with D and trimming inferred from the DNA. The data contain 120,000 to 150,000 clones, 87% of them seen just once; the ten biggest clones take up roughly 37%. The sample belongs to a study of blood T cell repertoires in COVID-19. On the study more broadly: Specimens from acute and convalescent COVID-19 originated in the United States, Italy and Spain. Sample material is recorded as cDNA or gDNA derived from T cells, B-cell-depleted T cells, or PBMCs.

Germline CDR1 MNHEY, CDR2 SVGAGI. The CDR3 covers 13 residues. Trimming left V 10 bases short and J 2 bases short, with 14 bases between. Sequences were obtained from peripheral blood. V gene TRBV6-5 combines with J gene TRBJ1-1, with D maybe TRBD1 (5 bases). The sequence came from a man aged 50 to 60 who had recovered from COVID-19. Here the CDR3 reads CATTDIFNTEAFF. Here the CDR3 DNA reads TGTGCCACTACGGACATCTTCAACACTGAAGCTTTCTTT.